One sample yielded the 5 T cell receptor beta chains listed below, sequenced in a study of control samples from healthy donors and cancer patients. Measured with immunoSEQ multiplex PCR; TCRdb has only the in-frame clones, and not every one. The sample shows roughly 120,000 clones, over 85% of them seen only once. What was sequenced was blood. All receptors derive from a man younger than 45 in good health.

The chain carries TRBV3-1 (or the pseudogene TRBV3-2) and TRBJ2-7; D remains ambiguous. CDR1 and CDR2 from the germline V gene are LGHDT and YNNKEL (reference sequence). Deletions cut 0 bases from V and 2 bases from J, with 14 bases between. This CDR3 has 16 amino acids. The CDR3 nucleotides are TGTGCCAGCAGCCAAGATCTGCGGTATAGAGCCTACGAGCAGTACTTC. Protein sequence: CASSQDLRYRAYEQYF.

The chain employs TRBV5-1 and TRBJ2-6; either TRBD1 or TRBD2 may supply D (5 bases each). V shed 4 bases and J shed 0 bases, with 14 bases lying between them. The CDR3 sequence is 17 residues long. Germline V CDR1 and CDR2: SGHRS, YFSETQ. CDR3 in DNA: TGCGCCAGCAGCCTGGGGGATGGGGACTCTGGGGCCAACGTCCTGACTTTC. Amino acid sequence: CASSLGDGDSGANVLTF.

The CDR3 sequence: CASRDTGLGVYNEQFF. In DNA form, the CDR3 reads TGTGCCAGCAGGGACACGGGACTAGGGGTTTACAATGAGCAGTTCTTC. The genes are TRBV2 and TRBJ2-1, with 8 bases that match TRBD2. The germline gives CDR1 SNHLY, CDR2 FYNNEI. The CDR3 extends over 16 amino acids. The junction had 11 bases not matched to a gene; V was cut back by 6 bases and J by 4 bases.

The chain employs TRBV12-5 and TRBJ1-4; 9 nucleotides align to TRBD1. CDR1 is LGHNT and CDR2 is FRNRAP in the germline V gene. This CDR3 has 14 amino acids. Trimming at V came to 7 bases and at J to 5 bases, leaving 5 bases not matched to a gene. The CDR3 DNA reads as TGTGCTAGTGCCTTCGACAGGGGGAATGAAAAACTGTTTTTT. It encodes CASAFDRGNEKLFF.

About this clone: One end of the junction fails to match germline, which may point to a read error. The V gene is TRBV5-8, the J gene TRBJ1-1; D is unresolved. Per germline, CDR1 SGHTS and CDR2 YDEGEE. The CDR3 runs 10 residues. The CDR3 coding sequence is TGCCGGGGAGGCCGATTAGGAGCTTTCTTT. It is translated as CRGGRLGAFF.